The entry below describes one TCR beta chain. The antigen is undetermined. Unrecorded immune exposures were likely, despite nominal health at sampling. CDR1 is SNHLY, CDR2 FYNNEI, per germline. The CDR3 sequence is 12 residues long. Deletions cut 3 bases from V and 4 bases from J, with 5 bases between. A multiplex PCR was run with 60 Vbeta primers and 13 Jbeta primers. Libraries were prepared by immunoSEQ multiplex PCR; TCRdb keeps only in-frame clonotypes and omits some of them. The profile shows approximately 150,000 clones, 60% to 80% of them singletons. The data are from a study of cytomegalovirus exposure and HLA in healthy donors. General study points: A later analysis found most CMV-associated TCR beta chains apparently HLA-restricted. Cytomegalovirus status was reportedly diagnosed by the classifier with high specificity and sensitivity. Solely CMV serostatus was available to characterize immune exposure.

Sequenced input: PBMCs. The gene calls are TRBV2 and TRBJ2-3; D might be TRBD2 (5 bases). This clonotype was obtained from a woman aged 40 to 50 in good health and CMV-seronegative. The DNA of the CDR3 is TGTGCCAGCAGTGAGGAGGCAGATACGCAGTATTTT. Amino acids: CASSEEADTQYF.